This is a list of T cell receptor beta chains from one sample in a study of T cell repertoires in cytomegalovirus infection. No antigen is known for these receptors. A single record per CDR3 protein comes from TCRdb applying MiXCR to the reads. The profile shows around 49,000 distinct CDR3 sequences, 20% of them singletons. The sequenced sample was CD8+ T cells from cultured PBMCs, obtained from culture after CMV antigen stimulation. The receptor source for this set is a human donor in good health (CMV status not recorded). Some clones in this sample may be carry-over from other donors' samples. The CDR3 runs from the conserved cysteine through the conserved F or W. The order of the fields is CDR3 protein, V gene, J gene.

CDR3: CASSQDRFGGPTEAFF; V: TRBV4-1; J: TRBJ1-1
CDR3: CASSLGDRGGSQPQHF; V: TRBV11-2; J: TRBJ1-5
CDR3: CASKVNRDRGYNEQFF; V: TRBV7-2; J: TRBJ2-1
CDR3: CASSSGYNYGYTF; V: TRBV6-5; J: TRBJ1-2
CDR3: CASSLGTVSYEQYF; V: TRBV9; J: TRBJ2-7
CDR3: CASSTTLTGLNTEAFF; V: TRBV7-9; J: TRBJ1-1
CDR3: CASSLAQGGEDGYTF; V: TRBV7-9; J: TRBJ1-2
CDR3: CASSYWTVNTEAFF; V: TRBV7-2; J: TRBJ1-1
CDR3: CASRMGTGGVWTDTQYF; V: TRBV27; J: TRBJ2-3
CDR3: CASSYSGAYEQYF; V: TRBV6-6; J: TRBJ2-7
CDR3: CASSLFEREVPGANVLTF; V: TRBV7-6; J: TRBJ2-6
CDR3: CASSNFGGYGYTF; V: TRBV14; J: TRBJ1-2
CDR3: CASSLGLNGQGQYF; V: TRBV28; J: TRBJ2-7
CDR3: CATSRDSILEYEQYF; V: TRBV15; J: TRBJ2-7